This TCR beta chain was sequenced for a study of T cell responses to AZD1222 COVID-19 vaccine. The study's findings and limits: The peak T cell response came first, and repertoires were sampled only after it. Rises in breadth and depth of Spike-specific TCRs came after two AZD1222 doses. Clonal diversity may have been underestimated in mostly white British donors.

Between the trimmed V and J ends, which lost 2 bases and 1 base, there was a span of 13 bases. The germline V gene encodes CDR1 SGHTS and CDR2 YDEGEE. The CDR3 runs 16 residues. As for this clone: Its antigen is unknown.

This table comes from immunoSEQ multiplex PCR, and its TCRdb copy is limited to in-frame clones, with some not included. The sample has 100,000 to 150,000 clones, around 82% seen once. This chain links TRBV5-8 with TRBJ1-3; D is uncertain. Sequences were derived from peripheral blood, sampled on day 0 of AZD1222 vaccination. This sequence was found in an adult in good health. The CDR3 protein is CASSFAKSSSGNTIYF. CDR3 in DNA: TGTGCCAGCAGCTTTGCGAAGTCCTCTTCTGGAAACACCATATATTTT.